This is a list of T cell receptor beta chains from one sample in a study of radiotherapy plus CTLA-4 blockade in lung cancer. TCRdb's table, derived via immunoSEQ multiplex PCR, lists solely in-frame clones and lacks some. The data contain some 120,000 clones, more than 65% of them seen just once; the ten biggest clones take up 3% to 4%. The sample consisted of peripheral blood, taken from a patient treated with radiotherapy plus ipilimumab. The source of these receptors is a human donor with non-small cell lung cancer that progressed on radiotherapy plus ipilimumab. Some clones in this sample may be carry-over from other donors' samples. The CDR3 runs from the conserved cysteine through the conserved F or W. The D gene is left open where the match is weak.

cdr3_aa	j_call	d_call	v_call	cdr3_length
CASSARHSYEQYF	TRBJ2-7	.	TRBV6-4	13
CASSATGYGELFF	TRBJ2-2	TRBD1	TRBV6-6	13
CASSLEDTGELFF	TRBJ2-2	.	TRBV5-6	13
CASSLSQGVRTQYF	TRBJ2-5	TRBD1	TRBV27	14
CASSRPIAGQPYEQYF	TRBJ2-7	.	TRBV5-6	16
CSVSDRVASSSYEQYF	TRBJ2-7	TRBD1	TRBV29-1	16
CASSPRQPLNTGELFF	TRBJ2-2	.	TRBV27	16
CASSGAYEQYF	TRBJ2-7	.	TRBV19	11
CASTSGAAGNQPQHF	TRBJ1-5	.	TRBV19	15
CASSPAGANYGYTF	TRBJ1-2	.	TRBV18	14
CASREFMNTEAFF	TRBJ1-1	.	TRBV28	13